The clone carrying this TCR beta chain was seen a handful of times. Its cognate antigen is unknown. V was cut by 1 base and J by 2 bases, with 9 bases left in between. Germline V gene data show CDR1 as MGHRA and CDR2 as YSYEKL. This CDR3 contains 15 residues. A 5'RACE template-switching step, the method used to make TCR cDNA, added a universal primer site and UMIs. Each CDR3 protein is one row after TCRdb ran MiXCR on the 5' RACE reads. The table includes about 300,000 distinct CDR3 sequences, roughly 4% detected once. The data stem from a study of T cells after yellow fever vaccination. Study results and caveats: Post-booster samples contained most primary-vaccination clones (around 95% CD4, less than 90% CD8). Peaking faster, on day 5 versus 15, the secondary response was nonetheless weaker. A small proportion of clonotypes was detected in both the CD4 and CD8 compartments.

Here the sequenced sample was PBMCs, taken 5 days after the yellow fever booster vaccination. V and J are TRBV4-1 and TRBJ2-1; a possible D gene is TRBD1 (6 bases). The TCR was taken from a man younger than 30 who received the YFV17D yellow fever vaccine. CDR3 residues: CASSQVGGPYNEQFF. The CDR3 DNA reads TGCGCCAGCAGCCAAGTAGGGGGACCCTACAATGAGCAGTTCTTC.